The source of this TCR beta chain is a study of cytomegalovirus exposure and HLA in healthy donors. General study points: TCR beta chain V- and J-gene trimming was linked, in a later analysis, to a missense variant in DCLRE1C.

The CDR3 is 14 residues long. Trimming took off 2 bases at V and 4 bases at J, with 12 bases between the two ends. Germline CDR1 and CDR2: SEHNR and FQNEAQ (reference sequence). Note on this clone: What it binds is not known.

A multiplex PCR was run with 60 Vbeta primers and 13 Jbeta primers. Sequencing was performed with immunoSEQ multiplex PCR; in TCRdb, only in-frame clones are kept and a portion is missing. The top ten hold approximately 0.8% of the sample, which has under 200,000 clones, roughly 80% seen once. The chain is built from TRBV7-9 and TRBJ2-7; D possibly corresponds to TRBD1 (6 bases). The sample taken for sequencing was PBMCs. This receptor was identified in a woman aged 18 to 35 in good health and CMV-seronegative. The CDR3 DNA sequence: TGTGCCAGCAGCTTACCAGGACAGTTATACGAGCAGTACTTC. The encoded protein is CASSLPGQLYEQYF.